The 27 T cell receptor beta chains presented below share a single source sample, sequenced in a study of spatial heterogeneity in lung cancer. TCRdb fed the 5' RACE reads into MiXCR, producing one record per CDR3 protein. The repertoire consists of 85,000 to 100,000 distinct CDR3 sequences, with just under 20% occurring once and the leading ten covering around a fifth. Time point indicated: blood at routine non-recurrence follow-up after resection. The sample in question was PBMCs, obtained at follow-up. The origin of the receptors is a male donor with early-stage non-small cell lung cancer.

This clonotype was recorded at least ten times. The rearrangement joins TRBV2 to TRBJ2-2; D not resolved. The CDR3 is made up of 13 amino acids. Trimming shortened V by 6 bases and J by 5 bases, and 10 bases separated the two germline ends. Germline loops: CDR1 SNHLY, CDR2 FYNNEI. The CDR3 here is CASSLLETGELFF. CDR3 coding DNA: TGTGCCAGCAGCCTTCTAGAAACCGGGGAGCTGTTTTTT.

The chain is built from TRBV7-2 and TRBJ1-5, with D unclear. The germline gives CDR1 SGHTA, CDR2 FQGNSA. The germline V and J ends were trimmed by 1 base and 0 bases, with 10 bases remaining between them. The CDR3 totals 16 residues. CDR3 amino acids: CASSLGQAYSNQPQHF. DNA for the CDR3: TGTGCCAGCAGCTTAGGCCAGGCTTATAGCAATCAGCCCCAGCATTTT. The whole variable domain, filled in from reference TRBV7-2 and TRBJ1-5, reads GAGVSQSPSNKVTEKGKDVELRCDPISGHTALYWYRQSLGQGLEFLIYFQGNSAPDKSGLPSDRFSAERTGGSVSTLTIQRTQQEDSAVYLCASSLGQAYSNQPQHFGDGTRLSIL.

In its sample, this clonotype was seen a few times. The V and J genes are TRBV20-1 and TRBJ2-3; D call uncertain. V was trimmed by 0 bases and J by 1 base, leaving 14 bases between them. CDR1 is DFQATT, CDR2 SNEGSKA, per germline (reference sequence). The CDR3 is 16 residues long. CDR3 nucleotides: TGCAGTGCTAGAGATCCCCGAGGTCGGGGCACAGATACGCAGTATTTT. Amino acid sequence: CSARDPRGRGTDTQYF.

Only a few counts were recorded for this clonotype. CDR3 sequence reads: CASSLGGSHEQFF. Here the CDR3 DNA reads TGTGCCAGCAGTTTAGGGGGTTCTCATGAGCAGTTCTTC. The chain employs TRBV12-3 or TRBV12-4 and TRBJ2-1; D gene unclear. V shed 1 base and J shed 8 bases, with 9 bases lying between them. CDR3 length equals 13 residues.

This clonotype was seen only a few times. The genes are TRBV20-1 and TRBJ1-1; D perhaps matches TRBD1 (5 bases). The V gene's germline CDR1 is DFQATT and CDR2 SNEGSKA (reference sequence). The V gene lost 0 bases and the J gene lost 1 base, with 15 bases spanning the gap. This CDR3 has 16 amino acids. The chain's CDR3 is CSARDPGRPKNTEAFF. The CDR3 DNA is TGCAGTGCTAGAGATCCGGGACGGCCCAAGAACACTGAAGCTTTCTTT.

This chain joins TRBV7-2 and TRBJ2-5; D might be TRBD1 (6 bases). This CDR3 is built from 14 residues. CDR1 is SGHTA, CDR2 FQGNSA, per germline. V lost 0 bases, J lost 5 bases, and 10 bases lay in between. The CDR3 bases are TGTGCCAGCAGCTTAGCCAGGGGTGGGGAGACCCAGTACTTC. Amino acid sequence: CASSLARGGETQYF. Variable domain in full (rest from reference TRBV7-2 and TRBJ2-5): GAGVSQSPSNKVTEKGKDVELRCDPISGHTALYWYRQSLGQGLEFLIYFQGNSAPDKSGLPSDRFSAERTGGSVSTLTIQRTQQEDSAVYLCASSLARGGETQYFGPGTRLLVL.

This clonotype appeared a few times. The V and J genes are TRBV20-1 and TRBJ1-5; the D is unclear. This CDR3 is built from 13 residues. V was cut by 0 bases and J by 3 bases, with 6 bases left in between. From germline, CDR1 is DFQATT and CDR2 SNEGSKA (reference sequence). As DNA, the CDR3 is TGCAGTGCTAGAGAGGGGTTCAATCAGCCCCAGCATTTT. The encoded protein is CSAREGFNQPQHF.

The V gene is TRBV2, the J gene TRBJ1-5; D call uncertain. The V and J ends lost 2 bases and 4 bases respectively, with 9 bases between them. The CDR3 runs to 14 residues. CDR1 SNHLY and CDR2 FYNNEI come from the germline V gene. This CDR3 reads CASSESGINQPQHF. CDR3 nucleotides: TGTGCCAGCAGTGAAAGCGGCATAAATCAGCCCCAGCATTTT.

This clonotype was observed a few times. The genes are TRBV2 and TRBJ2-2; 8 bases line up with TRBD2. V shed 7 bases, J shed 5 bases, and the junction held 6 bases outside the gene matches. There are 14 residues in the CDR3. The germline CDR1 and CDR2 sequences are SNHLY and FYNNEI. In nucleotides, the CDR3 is TGTGCCAGCATTTGGGCGGGAGGAACCGGGGAGCTGTTTTTT. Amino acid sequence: CASIWAGGTGELFF.

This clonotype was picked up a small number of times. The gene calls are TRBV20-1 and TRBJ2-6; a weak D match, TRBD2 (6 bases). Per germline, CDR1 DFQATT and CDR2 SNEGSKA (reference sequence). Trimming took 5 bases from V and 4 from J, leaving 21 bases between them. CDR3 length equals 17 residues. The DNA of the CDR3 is TGCAGTGCTCGTCTTGGGACTCCCGTCGAGGGGGCCAACGTCCTGACTTTC. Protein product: CSARLGTPVEGANVLTF.

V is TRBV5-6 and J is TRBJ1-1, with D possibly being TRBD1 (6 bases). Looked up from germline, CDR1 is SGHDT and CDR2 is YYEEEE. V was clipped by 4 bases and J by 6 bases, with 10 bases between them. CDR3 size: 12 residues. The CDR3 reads CASSEGGPEAFF. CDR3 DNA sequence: TGTGCCAGCAGCGAAGGGGGGCCTGAAGCTTTCTTT.

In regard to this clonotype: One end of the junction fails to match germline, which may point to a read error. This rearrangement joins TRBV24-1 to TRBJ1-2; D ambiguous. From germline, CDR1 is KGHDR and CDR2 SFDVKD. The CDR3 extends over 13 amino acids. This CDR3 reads CATSVAANYGCTF. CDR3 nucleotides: TGTGCCACCAGTGTGGCCGCTAACTATGGCTGCACCTTC.

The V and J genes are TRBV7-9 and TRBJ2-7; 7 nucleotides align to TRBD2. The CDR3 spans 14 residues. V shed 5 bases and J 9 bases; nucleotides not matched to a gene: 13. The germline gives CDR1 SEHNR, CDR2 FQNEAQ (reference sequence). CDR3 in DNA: TGTGCCAGCAGCCAAAGCGGGACCCAGTTTTGGCAGTACTTC. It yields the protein CASSQSGTQFWQYF.

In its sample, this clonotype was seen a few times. CDR3 amino acids: CSVIPGYSGNTIYF. The CDR3 coding sequence is TGCAGCGTGATACCGGGCTACTCTGGAAACACCATATATTTT. The chain combines TRBV29-1 with TRBJ1-3, with no clear D. Deletions cut 6 bases from V and 0 bases from J, with 12 bases between. From germline, CDR1 is SQVTM and CDR2 ANQGSEA. CDR3 length equals 14 residues.

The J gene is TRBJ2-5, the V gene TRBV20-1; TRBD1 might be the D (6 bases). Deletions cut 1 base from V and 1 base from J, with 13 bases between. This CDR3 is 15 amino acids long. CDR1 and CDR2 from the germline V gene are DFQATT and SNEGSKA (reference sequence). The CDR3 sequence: CSARGTETFQETQYF. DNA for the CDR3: TGCAGTGCTAGAGGGACAGAGACTTTCCAAGAGACCCAGTACTTC.

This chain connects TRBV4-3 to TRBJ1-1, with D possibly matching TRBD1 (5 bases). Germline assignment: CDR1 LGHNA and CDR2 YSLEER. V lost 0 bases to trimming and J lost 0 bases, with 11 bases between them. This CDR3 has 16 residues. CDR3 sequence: CASSQDYATVNTEAFF. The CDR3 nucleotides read TGCGCCAGCAGCCAAGATTACGCGACAGTGAACACTGAAGCTTTCTTT.

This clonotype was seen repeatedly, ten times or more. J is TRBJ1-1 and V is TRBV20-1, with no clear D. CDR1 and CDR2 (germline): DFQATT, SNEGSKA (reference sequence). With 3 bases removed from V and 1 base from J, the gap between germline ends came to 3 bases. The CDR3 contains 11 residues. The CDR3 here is CSASANTEAFF. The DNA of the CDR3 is TGCAGTGCTAGCGCGAACACTGAAGCTTTCTTT.

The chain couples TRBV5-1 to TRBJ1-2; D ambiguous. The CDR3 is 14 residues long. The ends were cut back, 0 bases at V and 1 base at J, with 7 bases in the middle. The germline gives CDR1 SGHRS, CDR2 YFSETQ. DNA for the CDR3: TGCGCCAGCAGCTTGGGTGGCAGTAACTATGGCTACACCTTC. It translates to CASSLGGSNYGYTF.

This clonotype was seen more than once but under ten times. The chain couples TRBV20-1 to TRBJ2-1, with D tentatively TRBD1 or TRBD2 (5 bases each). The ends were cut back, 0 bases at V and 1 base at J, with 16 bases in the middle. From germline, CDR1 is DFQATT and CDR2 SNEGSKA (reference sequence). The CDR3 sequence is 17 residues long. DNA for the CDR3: TGCAGTGCTAGAGATGTCCTTGGGGGATCTTCCTACAATGAGCAGTTCTTC. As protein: CSARDVLGGSSYNEQFF.

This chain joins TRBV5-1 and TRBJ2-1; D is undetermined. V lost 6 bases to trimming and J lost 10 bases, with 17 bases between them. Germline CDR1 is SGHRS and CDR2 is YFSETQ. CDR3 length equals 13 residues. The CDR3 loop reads CASTADTYPEQFF. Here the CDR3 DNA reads TGCGCCAGCACCGCAGACACATATCCAGAGCAGTTCTTC.

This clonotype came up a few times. CDR3 DNA: TGTGCCAGCAGCTTGTACAGGGACAATCAGCCCCAGCATTTT. Residues: CASSLYRDNQPQHF. The chain has TRBV5-8 and TRBJ1-5, with D perhaps TRBD1 (6 bases). The CDR3 runs 14 residues. In germline, CDR1 is SGHTS, CDR2 YDEGEE. V lost 1 base, J lost 3 bases, and 8 bases lay in between.

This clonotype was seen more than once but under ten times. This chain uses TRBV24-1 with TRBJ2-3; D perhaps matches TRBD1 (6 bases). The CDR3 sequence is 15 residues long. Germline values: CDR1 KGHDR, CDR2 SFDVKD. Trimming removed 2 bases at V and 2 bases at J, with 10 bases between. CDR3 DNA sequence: TGTGCCACCAGTGATTGGTCAGGGGCCACAGATACGCAGTATTTT. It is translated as CATSDWSGATDTQYF.

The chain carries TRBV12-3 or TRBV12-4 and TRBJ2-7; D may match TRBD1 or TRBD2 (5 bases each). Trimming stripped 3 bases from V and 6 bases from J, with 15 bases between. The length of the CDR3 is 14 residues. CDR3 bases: TGTGCCAGCAGTTTCCTCGGGGCTTCTGCCGAGCAGTACTTC. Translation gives CASSFLGASAEQYF.

CDR3 residues: CASSYLPGSAKNIQYF. In DNA form, the CDR3 reads TGTGCCAGCAGTTATCTTCCGGGCAGCGCCAAAAACATTCAGTACTTC. The chain recombines TRBV6-5 with TRBJ2-4; D unresolved. V lost 3 bases to trimming and J lost 1 base, with 13 bases between them. This CDR3 region has 16 residues. Germline loops: CDR1 MNHEY, CDR2 SVGAGI.

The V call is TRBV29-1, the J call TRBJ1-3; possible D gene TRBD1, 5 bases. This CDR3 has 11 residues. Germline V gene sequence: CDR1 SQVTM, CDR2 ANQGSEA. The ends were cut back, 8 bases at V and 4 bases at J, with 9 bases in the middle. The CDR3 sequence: CSTRQGNTIYF. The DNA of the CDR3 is TGCAGCACCAGACAGGGAAACACCATATATTTT.

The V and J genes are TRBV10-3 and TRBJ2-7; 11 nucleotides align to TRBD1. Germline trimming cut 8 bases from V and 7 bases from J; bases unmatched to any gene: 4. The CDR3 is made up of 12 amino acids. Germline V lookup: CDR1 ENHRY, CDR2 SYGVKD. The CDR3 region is CAIGQGAREQYV. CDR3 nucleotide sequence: TGTGCCATCGGACAGGGGGCGCGGGAGCAGTACGTC.

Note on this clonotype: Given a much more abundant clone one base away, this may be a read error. Here the CDR3 reads CASSQDVDTLSYNEQFF. DNA for the CDR3: TGTGCCAGCAGCCAAGATGTCGACACCCTCTCCTACAATGAGCAGTTCTTC. The chain carries TRBV14 and TRBJ2-1; D not resolved. This CDR3 is built from 17 residues. Germline CDR1 is SGHDN and CDR2 is FVKESK. V was trimmed by 0 bases and J by 0 bases, leaving 12 bases between them.